Listed below are T cell receptor beta chains from one sample, sequenced in a study of cytotoxic CD8 clonotypes in ibrutinib-treated CLL. Some clones are missing from TCRdb's copy, which holds only in-frame ones; the method was immunoSEQ multiplex PCR. Of 40,000 to 55,000 clones detected, roughly 85% appear once; the ten largest clones hold around 21%. The sequencing used PBMCs, collected after 24 months of ibrutinib treatment. These receptor sequences come from a human donor with chronic lymphocytic leukemia. Both conserved end residues are part of each CDR3. The D gene is left open where the match is weak. Size values are once, few and many counts, or a class for expanded clones, and some rows have none.

clone size,V gene,D gene,J gene,CDR3 protein,CDR3 DNA
.,TRBV4-1,.,TRBJ2-2,CASSRPRLVNTGELFF,TGCGCCAGCAGCCGCCCACGACTAGTGAACACCGGGGAGCTGTTTTTT
.,TRBV4-3,.,TRBJ2-5,CASSQDRASQEETQYF,TGCGCCAGCAGCCAAGATAGGGCCAGCCAAGAAGAGACCCAGTACTTC
.,TRBV28,.,TRBJ2-1,CASSFGTPLRGSYNEQFF,TGTGCCAGCAGTTTTGGGACACCGCTTAGGGGCTCCTACAATGAGCAGTTCTTC
.,TRBV7-8,.,TRBJ1-3,CASSFEGPGNTIYF,TGTGCCAGCAGCTTTGAGGGGCCAGGAAACACCATATATTTT
once,TRBV10-3,.,TRBJ2-5,CATNARDLKETQYF,TGTGCCACCAACGCAAGGGACTTAAAAGAGACCCAGTACTTC
.,TRBV20-1,TRBD1,TRBJ1-1,CSARGQVEPTF,TGCAGTGCCAGAGGACAGGTCGAACCCACTTTT
few,TRBV19,.,TRBJ1-5,CASEVLGQPQHF,TGTGCCAGTGAGGTGTTAGGCCAGCCCCAGCATTTT
.,TRBV5-1,.,TRBJ2-3,CASSLARYTDTQYF,TGCGCCAGCAGCTTGGCGCGGTACACAGATACGCAGTATTTT
few,TRBV29-1,.,TRBJ1-1,CSTKGQPNTEAFF,TGCAGCACAAAGGGACAACCGAACACTGAAGCTTTCTTT
.,TRBV30,TRBD1,TRBJ1-5,CAWSTTGAHPNQPQHF,TGTGCCTGGAGTACGACAGGGGCCCACCCCAATCAGCCCCAGCATTTT
.,TRBV4-1,TRBD2,TRBJ2-7,CASSRTGTSGRGGPYEQYF,TGCGCCAGCAGCCGGACCGGGACTAGCGGGAGGGGGGGCCCCTACGAGCAGTACTTC
few,TRBV19,.,TRBJ2-6,CASTHRVAGANVLTF,TGTGCCAGTACCCACAGGGTTGCCGGGGCCAACGTCCTGACTTTC
.,TRBV7-6,.,TRBJ2-5,CASSPRGETQYF,TGTGCCAGCAGCCCCCGTGGGGAGACCCAGTACTTC
.,TRBV9,.,TRBJ2-5,CASSVGLLETQYF,TGTGCCAGCAGCGTTGGTCTTCTCGAGACCCAGTACTTC
.,TRBV19,.,TRBJ1-3,CASSAGADGNTIYF,TGTGCCAGTAGTGCGGGGGCAGATGGAAACACCATATATTTT
.,TRBV28,.,TRBJ1-4,CASSLGLRGPNEKLFF,TGTGCCAGCAGTCTGGGGCTCCGGGGCCCTAATGAAAAACTGTTTTTT
.,TRBV28,TRBD2,TRBJ2-1,CASSSAGAQAWEQFF,TGTGCCAGCAGTTCAGCGGGGGCCCAGGCGTGGGAGCAGTTCTTC
.,TRBV6-1,.,TRBJ2-7,CASPSGRGFYEQYF,TGTGCCAGCCCGTCCGGCCGCGGTTTTTACGAGCAGTACTTC
.,TRBV6-6,TRBD1,TRBJ2-7,CASRPGQGLLEQYF,TGTGCCAGCAGGCCGGGACAGGGACTCCTCGAGCAGTACTTC
.,TRBV10-2,.,TRBJ1-1,CASTQTRGGTEAFF,TGCGCCAGCACCCAAACTAGGGGGGGCACTGAAGCTTTCTTT
.,TRBV30,TRBD1,TRBJ1-4,CAWSGTGGRTNEKLFF,TGTGCCTGGAGTGGGACAGGGGGTAGGACTAATGAAAAACTGTTTTTT
.,TRBV5-4,.,TRBJ2-5,CASSSGTLETQYF,TGTGCCAGCAGCTCAGGGACTTTAGAGACCCAGTACTTC
once,TRBV11-3,.,TRBJ2-1,CASSFRGGTNNEQFF,TGTGCCAGCAGCTTCAGGGGAGGGACTAACAATGAGCAGTTCTTC
.,TRBV7-2,.,TRBJ1-3,CASSLAARVTGNTIYF,TGTGCCAGCAGCTTAGCGGCCAGGGTCACTGGAAACACCATATATTTT
.,TRBV7-8,.,TRBJ1-2,CASSPLESLVTYTF,TGTGCCAGCAGCCCGCTTGAGTCCCTGGTGACATACACCTTC
.,TRBV15,.,TRBJ2-1,CATSSDPRYEQFF,TGTGCCACCAGCAGTGACCCTAGATACGAGCAGTTCTTC
.,TRBV11-3,TRBD2,TRBJ2-3,CASSLGITSGELTDTQYF,TGTGCCAGCAGCTTAGGGATCACTAGCGGGGAGCTCACAGATACGCAGTATTTT
.,TRBV27,.,TRBJ2-2,CASSLGGGELFF,TGTGCCAGCAGTTTAGGTGGCGGGGAGCTGTTTTTT
.,TRBV29-1,TRBD2,TRBJ2-1,CSAGRAGLYNEQFF,TGCAGCGCCGGCAGAGCGGGACTGTACAATGAGCAGTTCTTC
.,TRBV13,TRBD2,TRBJ2-5,CASSSYLAGGIQTQYF,TGTGCCAGCAGCTCTTACTTAGCGGGAGGGATTCAGACCCAGTACTTC
.,TRBV11-2,TRBD2,TRBJ2-5,CASSSGLAGGETQYF,TGTGCCAGCAGCTCGGGACTAGCGGGCGGAGAGACCCAGTACTTC
few,TRBV5-1,TRBD2,TRBJ2-1,CASSLAGGRSYNEQFF,TGCGCCAGCAGCTTGGCGGGAGGCCGCTCCTACAATGAGCAGTTCTTC
.,TRBV6-1,.,TRBJ2-3,CASRASTDTQYF,TGTGCCAGCAGAGCGAGCACAGATACGCAGTATTTT
.,TRBV5-5,TRBD1,TRBJ1-2,CASSTRTGANYGYTF,TGTGCCAGCAGCACCAGGACAGGGGCCAACTATGGCTACACCTTC
.,TRBV2,TRBD1,TRBJ1-4,CASSGTRGRTNEKLFF,TGTGCCAGCAGTGGTACAAGGGGGCGAACTAATGAAAAACTGTTTTTT
.,TRBV5-4,TRBD2,TRBJ2-3,CASSATSGTDTQYF,TGTGCCAGCAGCGCGACTAGCGGTACAGATACGCAGTATTTT
.,TRBV19,.,TRBJ1-5,CASSIDLSSSNQPQHF,TGTGCCAGTAGTATAGATCTTTCCAGTAGCAATCAGCCCCAGCATTTT